The TCR beta chain described here comes from a study of blood T cells in healthy people across ages (dated by TCRdb to about 2015). About the investigation overall: Template switching captured roughly one uniquely barcoded TCR beta cDNA molecule per two T cells in model experiments. The donors were divided into four age groups: young (average approximately 17 years), middle-aged (around 41), aged (around 67) and long-lived (around 80). Using the same blood draw, the study looked at two additional independent replicas of 1 million unique cDNA reads for two donors, one aged 18 to 30 and the other aged 80 or older. To avoid experimental bias, donors of different ages were spread randomly across the sequencing lanes. To track age-related changes in TCR beta repertoire diversity, the study relied on deep sequencing normalized with unique cDNA molecular identifiers.

Libraries were built with 5' RACE. Sequencing was performed on an Illumina HiSeq 2500. A second PCR of about 7 to 12 cycles was performed with a sample-barcoded 5' primer and a J-beta primer mix. Each TCR beta cDNA molecule received a unique molecular identifier from a template-switch 5' adaptor carrying 12 random nucleotides. Each sample yielded at least 3 million CDR3-containing paired-end reads. All of the RNA was converted into first-strand cDNA using the Mint cDNA synthesis kit, with a TRBC-specific oligonucleotide serving as the primer. Following uracil-DNA glycosylase treatment, all cDNA underwent a first 18-cycle PCR with the universal primers M1SS and BC2_uni_R. In the original analysis: For normalization, 1 million high-quality reads, each with a distinct molecular identifier, were randomly selected from each sample. Instead of being binned into consensus sequences, reads with shared molecular identifiers were discarded. MiTCR, run with a Q25 quality threshold and the strictest error-elimination algorithm, handled CDR3 identification, clonotype clustering and error correction. A nonparametric unseen species model with Euler transformation was used to estimate lower-bound total TCR beta diversity. TCRdb itself trimmed the public reads at Q25 with fastp, ran MiXCR and retained productive beta chains. A single entry per CDR3 protein holds the most common genes and DNA from its merged rows. TCRdb's processing, not the authors' own work, is the source of the V and J calls. The sample table shows about 1,600,000 distinct CDR3 sequences, and around 42% are seen once. The ten largest make up under 8% of the sample.

On this clonotype: This receptor's antigen is unknown. No qualities accompany the bases; no much larger clone lies one base away.

Systemically healthy Caucasian individuals from Russia, 35 to 40 in total and aged about 6 to 90 years, were included as donors. Approximately 10 milliliters of peripheral blood were collected from each donor into EDTA-treated Vacutainer tubes. Ficoll-Paque density-gradient centrifugation was used to isolate PBMCs, with at least 7 million per sample. Total RNA was extracted from PBMCs with Trizol reagent, with at least 6 micrograms obtained per sample. For every donor, an aliquot of PBMCs went through flow cytometry to measure the percentages of naive CD45RAhigh/CD27high T cells. Trimming at the junction amounts to 10 bases on V and 3 bases on J, and the germline ends lie 19 bases apart. Based on the germline V gene (reference sequence), the CDR1 and CDR2 sequences are SEHNR and FQNEAQ. The CDR3 holds 15 amino acids from the cysteine to the phenylalanine. Solely the CDR3 DNA is kept, with 45 bases framed from the first base.

The paper's findings and limits, for the study overall: Since profiling was done on bulk unsorted PBMCs, naive and antigen-experienced compartments could not be conclusively compared. Observed TCR beta diversity correlated strongly with the percentage of naive T cells measured by flow cytometry. Compared with the aged group, more naive CD4+ T cells, fewer expanded clones and increased TCR diversity were shown by the long-lived group, suggesting age selection. Estimates of total diversity from one million sequenced T cells were regarded as lower bounds and underestimates. Donor CMV infection status was unknown, potentially confounding age-related changes in expanded clonotypes. Observed TCR beta diversity per million T cells fell roughly linearly with age, and a significant reduction was already apparent by age around 36.

Sequenced material: blood. Here the chain combines TRBV7-9 and TRBJ2-1; matching of 7 bases hints at TRBD2 as the D gene. This receptor was identified in a woman under 30 in good health. The CDR3 has the sequence CATLGGAAHYNEQFF. The nucleotide sequence is given as TGTGCCACCCTAGGGGGGGCTGCTCACTACAATGAGCAGTTCTTC.